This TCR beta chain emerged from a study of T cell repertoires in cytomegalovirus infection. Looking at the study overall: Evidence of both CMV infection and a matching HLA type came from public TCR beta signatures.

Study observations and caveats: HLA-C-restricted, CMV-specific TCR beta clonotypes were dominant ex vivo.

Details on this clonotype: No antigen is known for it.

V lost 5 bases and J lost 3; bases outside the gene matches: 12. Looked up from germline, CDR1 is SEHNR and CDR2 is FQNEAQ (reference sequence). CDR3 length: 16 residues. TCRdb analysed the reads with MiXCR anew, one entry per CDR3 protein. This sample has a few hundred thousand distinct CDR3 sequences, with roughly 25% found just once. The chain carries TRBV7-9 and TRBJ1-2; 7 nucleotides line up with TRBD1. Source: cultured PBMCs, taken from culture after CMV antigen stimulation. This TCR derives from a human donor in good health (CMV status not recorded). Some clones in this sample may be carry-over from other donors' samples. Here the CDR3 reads CASSLGGGNWDYGYTF. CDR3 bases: TGTGCCAGCAGCCTTGGAGGGGGCAATTGGGACTATGGCTACACCTTC.